This TCR beta chain comes out of a study of control samples from healthy donors and cancer patients. The CDR3 loop spans 14 amino acids. Germline CDR1 and CDR2: MNHEY and SVGAGI. Between the trimmed V and J ends, which lost 5 bases and 1 base, there was a span of 11 bases. TCRdb keeps only in-frame clones here, not all; method: immunoSEQ multiplex PCR. The table includes some 410,000 clones, 80% to 95% detected once. This clonotype was obtained from a middle-aged man with head and neck cancer. Sample: PBMCs. The chain combines TRBV6-5 with TRBJ2-5; weak D call: TRBD1 (5 bases). The CDR3 DNA follows: TGTGCCAGCAGTCTTCGTAGGGGCCAAGAGACCCAGTACTTC. Translation: CASSLRRGQETQYF.